The 19 T cell receptor beta chains below come from one sample, sequenced in a study of blood T cell repertoires in COVID-19 (dated by TCRdb to the early 2020s). Libraries came from the immunoSEQ multiplex PCR assay. Not all clones reach the TCRdb copy of this immuneACCESS table, which keeps in-frame sequences only. Checked studies attribute under half of the gap to unresolved V genes and leave the rest unexplained. The sample table records roughly 150,000 clones; 75% to 90% of these occur just once. Over 2% of the sample rests with the top ten. The sequencing sample was made of peripheral blood. These receptors came from a woman in her 70s with acute or convalescent COVID-19.

This clone came up a few times. This chain links TRBV9 with TRBJ1-3; TRBD1 matches 8 bases. The germline gives CDR1 SGDLS, CDR2 YYNGEE. Trimming took 3 bases from V and 4 from J; bases not matched to a gene: 9. The CDR3 runs 16 residues. Here the CDR3 reads CASSAHHGDRGNTIYF. The CDR3 coding sequence is TGTGCCAGCAGCGCTCATCATGGGGACAGGGGAAACACCATATATTTT. Combining the CDR3 with reference TRBV9 and TRBJ1-3 gives the whole variable domain DSGVTQTPKHLITATGQRVTLRCSPRSGDLSVYWYQQSLDQGLQFLIQYYNGEERAKGNILERFSAQQFPDLHSELNLSSLELGDSALYFCASSAHHGDRGNTIYFGEGSWLTVV.

This chain uses TRBV9 with TRBJ2-7; D uncertain. V was trimmed by 3 bases and J by 1 base, leaving 14 bases between them. Per the germline V gene, CDR1 is SGDLS and CDR2 is YYNGEE. CDR3 size: 15 residues. CDR3 loop: CASSEPGPPSYEQYF. Here the CDR3 DNA reads TGTGCCAGCAGCGAACCGGGTCCCCCTTCCTACGAGCAGTACTTC.

This chain joins TRBV24-1 and TRBJ1-5; 8 nucleotides match TRBD1. The J segment lost 2 bases and the V segment lost 2 bases, leaving 1 base of the junction unmatched. CDR1 is KGHDR and CDR2 is SFDVKD in the germline V gene. The CDR3 is made up of 15 amino acids. The CDR3 DNA sequence: TGTGCCACCAGTGATTCGACAGGGGGCAATCAGCCCCAGCATTTT. Protein product: CATSDSTGGNQPQHF.

This chain connects TRBV2 to TRBJ2-5; TRBD1 matches 8 bases. The CDR3 spans 14 residues. Germline CDR1 is SNHLY and CDR2 is FYNNEI. V gave up 4 bases and J gave up 4 bases; unmatched junction bases: 5. CDR3 protein: CASSVQGARETQYF. The CDR3 DNA is TGTGCCAGCAGTGTTCAGGGGGCGAGAGAGACCCAGTACTTC.

The table lists this clone with a few counts. This chain connects TRBV28 to TRBJ1-2; 9 bases map to TRBD1. The germline CDR1 and CDR2 sequences are MDHEN and SYDVKM. V lost 5 bases and J lost 6; bases outside the gene matches: 13. The CDR3 is 16 residues long. CDR3 amino acids: CASSLRGTGIINGYTF. As DNA, the CDR3 is TGTGCCAGCAGTCTCAGGGGGACAGGGATCATTAATGGCTACACCTTC.

This clone was counted once. The chain links TRBV11-3 to TRBJ2-1; the D is unclear. Trimming stripped 5 bases from V and 4 bases from J, with 9 bases between. In germline, CDR1 is SGHNT, CDR2 YENEEA. This CDR3 region has 13 residues. The CDR3 protein is CASSQEGYNEQFF. Here the CDR3 DNA reads TGTGCCAGCAGCCAGGAAGGTTACAATGAGCAGTTCTTC.

The chain combines TRBV14 with TRBJ2-2, with D uncertain. V was cut by 4 bases and J by 2 bases, with 5 bases left in between. The length of the CDR3 is 13 residues. Germline V gene data show CDR1 as SGHDN and CDR2 as FVKESK. The CDR3 DNA sequence: TGTGCCAGCAGCCTTCATAACACCGGGGAGCTGTTTTTT. This encodes CASSLHNTGELFF.

The V call is TRBV7-8, the J call TRBJ2-7, with 10 bases lining up with TRBD1. J gave up 1 base and V 2 bases, and 5 bases lay outside the gene matches. CDR3 length: 16 residues. CDR1 and CDR2 from the germline V gene are SGHVS and FQNEAQ. The CDR3 DNA follows: TGTGCCAGCAGCTTACGGGACAGGGGACCATCCTACGAGCAGTACGTC. It codes for CASSLRDRGPSYEQYV.

The V and J genes are TRBV29-1 and TRBJ1-1; 7 nucleotides align to TRBD1. With V trimmed by 5 bases and J by 6 bases, 9 bases remained unmatched. The CDR3 has 13 residues. The V gene's germline CDR1 is SQVTM and CDR2 ANQGSEA. The CDR3 spells CSVRQGRMAEAFF. The DNA of the CDR3 is TGCAGCGTTCGACAGGGAAGGATGGCTGAAGCTTTCTTT.

This clone was counted at least ten times. J is TRBJ2-5 and V is TRBV7-9; TRBD2 matches at 11 bases. CDR1 and CDR2 from the germline V gene are SEHNR and FQNEAQ (reference sequence). The CDR3 sequence is 15 residues long. V dropped 5 bases and J dropped 1; count of bases not matched to a gene: 3. The CDR3 sequence is CASSTLAGGQETQYF. The DNA for the CDR3 is TGTGCCAGCAGCACGCTAGCGGGGGGCCAAGAGACCCAGTACTTC.

This clone occurred once. The V and J genes are TRBV11-3 and TRBJ2-1; tentatively, D is TRBD2 (7 bases). The CDR3 extends over 17 amino acids. The V end was cut by 5 bases, the J end by 6 bases, with 23 bases between. CDR1 SGHNT and CDR2 YENEEA come from the germline V gene. The CDR3 DNA reads as TGTGCCAGCAGCCGGGGGGCAGGCGGCTCCCGCCCCAATGAGCAGTTCTTC. Its protein product is CASSRGAGGSRPNEQFF.

The gene calls are TRBV2 and TRBJ1-5; the match to TRBD1 covers 7 bases. The V gene's germline CDR1 is SNHLY and CDR2 FYNNEI. V shed 6 bases and J 7 bases; nucleotides not matched to a gene: 9. The CDR3 loop spans 14 amino acids. The CDR3 is CASSKTGNGQPQHF. CDR3 nucleotides: TGTGCCAGCAGCAAGACAGGGAACGGGCAGCCCCAGCATTTT.

V gene TRBV5-1 combines with J gene TRBJ1-2; TRBD1 might be the D (5 bases). This CDR3 region has 13 residues. Trimming stripped 4 bases from V and 4 bases from J, with 11 bases between. In germline, CDR1 is SGHRS, CDR2 YFSETQ. Written as DNA, the CDR3 is TGCGCCAGCAGCCAGGGCAGTGGCTATGGCTACACCTTC. This encodes CASSQGSGYGYTF.

The rearrangement joins TRBV13 to TRBJ2-5; TRBD2 might be the D (5 bases). This CDR3 has 14 residues. V was shortened by 6 bases and J by 2 bases, with 13 bases between the two germline ends. Germline values: CDR1 PRHDT, CDR2 FYEKMQ (reference sequence). DNA of the CDR3: TGTGCCAGCAGACCGGGGAGCAAGCAAGAGACCCAGTACTTC. Residues: CASRPGSKQETQYF.

This clone was counted once. The rearrangement uses TRBV3-1 (or the pseudogene TRBV3-2) and TRBJ1-2, with TRBD1 as a possible D gene (6 bases). The CDR3 has 12 amino acids. Germline values: CDR1 LGHDT, CDR2 YNNKEL (reference sequence). The germline V and J ends were trimmed by 4 bases and 7 bases, with 10 bases remaining between them. DNA for the CDR3: TGTGCCAGCAGCCTACAGGGTTTTGGCTACACCTTC. This translates into CASSLQGFGYTF.

This clone was seen just once. This chain links TRBV5-1 with TRBJ1-5, with TRBD1 matching over 7 bases. The germline gives CDR1 SGHRS, CDR2 YFSETQ. V dropped 1 base and J dropped 3; count of bases not matched to a gene: 13. The CDR3 runs to 18 residues. The CDR3 region is CASSLLFGQVYTNQPQHF. For the CDR3, the DNA is TGCGCCAGCAGCTTGTTGTTTGGACAGGTATATACCAATCAGCCCCAGCATTTT.

The chain joins TRBV2 to TRBJ2-7; perhaps TRBD1 as D (5 bases). Germline CDR1 and CDR2: SNHLY and FYNNEI. CDR3 length: 14 residues. V was clipped by 1 base and J by 3 bases, with 10 bases between them. The CDR3 DNA follows: TGTGCCAGCAGTGAAGGGGGCTCCCGCTACGAGCAGTACTTC. Translating gives CASSEGGSRYEQYF.

The V gene is TRBV19, the J gene TRBJ1-5, with a tentative D call TRBD1 (5 bases). Trimming took 6 bases from V and 3 from J, leaving 9 bases between them. The CDR3 has 13 amino acids. The germline CDR1 and CDR2 sequences are LNHDA and SQIVND (reference sequence). CDR3 sequence reads: CASSRQHNQPQHF. The CDR3 coding sequence is TGTGCCAGTAGCAGACAGCACAATCAGCCCCAGCATTTT.

The rearrangement links TRBV5-1 to TRBJ2-3; 9 bases agree with TRBD1. Germline CDR1 is SGHRS and CDR2 is YFSETQ. CDR3 length equals 18 residues. J lost 1 base, V lost 4 bases, and 13 bases had no gene match. CDR3 nucleotide sequence: TGCGCCAGCAGCATGGACAGGGGAAGGGTAAGCGGCACAGATACGCAGTATTTT. As protein: CASSMDRGRVSGTDTQYF.